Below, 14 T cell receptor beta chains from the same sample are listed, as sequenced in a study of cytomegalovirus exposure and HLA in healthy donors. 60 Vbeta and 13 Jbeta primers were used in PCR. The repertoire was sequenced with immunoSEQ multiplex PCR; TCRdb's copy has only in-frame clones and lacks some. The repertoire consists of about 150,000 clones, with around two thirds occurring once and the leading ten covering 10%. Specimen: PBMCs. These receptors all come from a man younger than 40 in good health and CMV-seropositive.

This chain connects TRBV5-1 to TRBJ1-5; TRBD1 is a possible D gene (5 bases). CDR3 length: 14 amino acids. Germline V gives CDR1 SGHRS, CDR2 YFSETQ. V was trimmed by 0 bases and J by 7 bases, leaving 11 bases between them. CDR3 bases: TGCGCCAGCAGCTTGGCAGGGAACGACCAGCCCCAGCATTTT. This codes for CASSLAGNDQPQHF.

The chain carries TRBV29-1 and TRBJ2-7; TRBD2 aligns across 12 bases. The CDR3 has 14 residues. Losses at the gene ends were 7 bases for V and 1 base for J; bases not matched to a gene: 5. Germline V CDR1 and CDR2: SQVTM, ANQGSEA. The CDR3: CSGATSGGSYEQYF. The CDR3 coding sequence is TGCAGCGGTGCCACTAGCGGGGGGTCCTACGAGCAGTACTTC.

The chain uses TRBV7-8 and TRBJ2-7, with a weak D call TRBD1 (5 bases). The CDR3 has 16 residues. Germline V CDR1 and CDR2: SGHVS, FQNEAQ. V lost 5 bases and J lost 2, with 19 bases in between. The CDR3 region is CASSPIPWGRAYEQYF. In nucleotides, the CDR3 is TGTGCCAGCAGCCCAATCCCCTGGGGCAGGGCCTACGAGCAGTACTTC.

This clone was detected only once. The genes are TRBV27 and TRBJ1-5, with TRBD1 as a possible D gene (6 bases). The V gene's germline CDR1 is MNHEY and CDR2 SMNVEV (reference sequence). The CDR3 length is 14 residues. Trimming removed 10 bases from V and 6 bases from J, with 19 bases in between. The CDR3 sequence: CATSAILGGQPQHF. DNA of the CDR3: TGTGCCACCTCTGCTATTTTAGGGGGTCAGCCCCAGCATTTT.

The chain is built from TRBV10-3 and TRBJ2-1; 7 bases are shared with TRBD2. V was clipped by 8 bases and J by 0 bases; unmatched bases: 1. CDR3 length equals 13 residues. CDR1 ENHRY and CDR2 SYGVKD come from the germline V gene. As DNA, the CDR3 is TGTGCCATCCGCGGGAGCTCCTACAATGAGCAGTTCTTC. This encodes CAIRGSSYNEQFF.

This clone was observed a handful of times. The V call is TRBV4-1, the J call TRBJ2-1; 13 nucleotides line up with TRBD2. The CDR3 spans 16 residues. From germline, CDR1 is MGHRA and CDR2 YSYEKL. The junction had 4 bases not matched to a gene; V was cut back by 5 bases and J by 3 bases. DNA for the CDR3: TGCGCCAGCAGCTTACGGACTAGCGGGAGCTACAATGAGCAGTTCTTC. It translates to CASSLRTSGSYNEQFF.

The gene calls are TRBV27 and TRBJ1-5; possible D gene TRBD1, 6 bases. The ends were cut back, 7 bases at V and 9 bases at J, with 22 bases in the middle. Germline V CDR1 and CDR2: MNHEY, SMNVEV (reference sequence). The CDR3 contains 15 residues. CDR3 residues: CASTPQGFSLWPQHF. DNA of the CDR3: TGTGCCAGCACCCCGCAGGGGTTCTCGTTGTGGCCCCAGCATTTT.

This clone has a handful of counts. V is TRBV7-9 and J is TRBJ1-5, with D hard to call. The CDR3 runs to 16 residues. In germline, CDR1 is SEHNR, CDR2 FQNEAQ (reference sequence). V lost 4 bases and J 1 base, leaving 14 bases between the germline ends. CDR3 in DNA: TGTGCCAGCAGCTCCCCCCGCACAGAGAGCAATCAGCCCCAGCATTTT. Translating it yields CASSSPRTESNQPQHF.

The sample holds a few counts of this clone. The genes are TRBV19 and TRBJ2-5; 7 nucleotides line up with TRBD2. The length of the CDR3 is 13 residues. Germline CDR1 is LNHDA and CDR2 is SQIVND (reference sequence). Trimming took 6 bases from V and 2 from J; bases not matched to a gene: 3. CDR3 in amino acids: CASRGRGQETQYF. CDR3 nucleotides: TGTGCCAGTAGGGGGAGGGGTCAAGAGACCCAGTACTTC.

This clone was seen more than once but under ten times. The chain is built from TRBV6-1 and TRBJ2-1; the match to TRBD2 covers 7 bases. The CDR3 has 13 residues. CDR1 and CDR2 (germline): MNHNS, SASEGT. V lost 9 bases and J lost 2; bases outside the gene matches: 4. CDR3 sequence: CARGGKTYNEQFF. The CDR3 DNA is TGTGCCAGGGGGGGGAAAACCTACAATGAGCAGTTCTTC.

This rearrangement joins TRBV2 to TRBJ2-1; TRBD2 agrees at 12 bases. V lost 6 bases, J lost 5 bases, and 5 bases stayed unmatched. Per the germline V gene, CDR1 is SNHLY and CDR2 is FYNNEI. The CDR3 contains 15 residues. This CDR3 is CASSESSGRDNEQFF. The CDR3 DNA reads TGTGCCAGCAGCGAATCTAGCGGGAGGGACAATGAGCAGTTCTTC.

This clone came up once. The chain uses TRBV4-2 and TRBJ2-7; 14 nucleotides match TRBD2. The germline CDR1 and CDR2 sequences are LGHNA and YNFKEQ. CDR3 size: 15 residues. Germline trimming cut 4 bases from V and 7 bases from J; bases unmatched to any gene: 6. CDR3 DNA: TGTGCCAGCAGCCTTGGGACTAGCGGGAGTGGTGAGCAGTACTTC. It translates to CASSLGTSGSGEQYF.

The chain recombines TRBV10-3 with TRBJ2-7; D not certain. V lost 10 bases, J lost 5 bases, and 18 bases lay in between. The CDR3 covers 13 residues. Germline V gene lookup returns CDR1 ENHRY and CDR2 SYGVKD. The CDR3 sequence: CASTTNPANEQYF. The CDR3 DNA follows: TGTGCCAGTACCACGAACCCAGCGAACGAGCAGTACTTC.

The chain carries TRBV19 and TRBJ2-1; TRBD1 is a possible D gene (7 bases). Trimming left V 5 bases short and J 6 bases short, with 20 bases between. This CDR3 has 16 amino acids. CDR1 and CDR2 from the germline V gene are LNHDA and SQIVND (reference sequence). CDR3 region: CASSGTPGGYGNEQFF. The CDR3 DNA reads TGTGCCAGTAGTGGGACTCCAGGGGGTTATGGCAATGAGCAGTTCTTC.